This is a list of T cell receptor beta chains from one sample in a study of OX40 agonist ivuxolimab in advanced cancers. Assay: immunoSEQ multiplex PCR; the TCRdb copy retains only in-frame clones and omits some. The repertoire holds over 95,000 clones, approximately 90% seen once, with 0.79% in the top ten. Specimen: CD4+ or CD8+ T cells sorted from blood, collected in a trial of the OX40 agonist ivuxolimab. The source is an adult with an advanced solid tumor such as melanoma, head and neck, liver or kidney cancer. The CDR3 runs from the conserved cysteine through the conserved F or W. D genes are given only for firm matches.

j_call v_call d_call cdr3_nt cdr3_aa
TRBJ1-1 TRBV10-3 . TGTGCCATTACCGCTGGGGGATCGAATACTGAAGCTTTCTTT CAITAGGSNTEAFF
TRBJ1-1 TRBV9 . TGTGCCAGCAGCTTAAGGGAGGACACTGAAGCTTTCTTT CASSLREDTEAFF
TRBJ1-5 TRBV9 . TGTGCCAGCAGCGTAGCGGCGGCAGCCGATCAGCCCCAGCATTTT CASSVAAAADQPQHF
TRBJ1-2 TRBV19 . TGTGCCAGTAGTCCCCCCGGGCGACGATTGAAGGGCTACACCTTC CASSPPGRRLKGYTF
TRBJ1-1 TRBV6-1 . TGTGCCAGCGTGGATGACCCGGCGACCACTGAAGCTTTCTTT CASVDDPATTEAFF
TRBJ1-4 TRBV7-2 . TGTGCCAGCAGCTTAGTGGAAAAACTGTTTTTT CASSLVEKLFF
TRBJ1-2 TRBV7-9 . TGTGCCAGCAGCTTAGCCGGTCCGGGGGCCCGAGGCTACACCTTC CASSLAGPGARGYTF
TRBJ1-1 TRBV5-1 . TGCGCCAGCAGCTTGACCCCAGGGTGGGATGGTGAAGCTTTCTTT CASSLTPGWDGEAFF
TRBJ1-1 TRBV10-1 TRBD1 TGCGCCAGCAGCATCCAAGGACAGGGGTCCGGGGCTTTCTTT CASSIQGQGSGAFF
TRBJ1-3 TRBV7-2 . TGTGCCAGCAGCTTACCAGGCGCGGGAAACACCATATATTTT CASSLPGAGNTIYF